This T cell receptor (beta chain) appears in the sequencing data of a study of blood T cell repertoires in COVID-19 (dated by TCRdb to 2018 to 2020). Some background on the complete study: The collaborator samples originated in the United States, Italy and Spain and spanned the acute and convalescent phases of COVID-19. The material from the prospective study consisted of cDNA or gDNA derived from T cells, B-cell-depleted T cells, or PBMCs. The dataset comprised deeply sampled blood TCRbeta repertoires from subjects exposed to, actively infected with, or recovered from COVID-19. A freely available public database, intended as a resource for researchers studying the immune response to SARS-CoV-2, is where the repertoires were released. Samples were obtained from the ongoing ImmuneRACE study (first 160 participants) and from 1,000 to 1,500 subjects provided by 6 global collaborators. A de-identified subject ID, COVID-19 status, age in years and sex were almost always included in the sample metadata. HLA class I and class II types, where available, came from metadata supplied by the sample provider rather than from assay-based typing. Study-wide conclusions, independent of this receptor: How much clinical and demographic metadata was included differed by source and by participant, and the metadata was provided uncurated.

Based on the germline V gene (reference sequence), the CDR1 and CDR2 sequences are SEHNR and FQNEAQ. V is cut back by 5 bases and J by 1 base, with 3 bases in the junction unmatched. The CDR3 covers 15 residues, taking in both the cysteine and the phenylalanine. CDR3 DNA only is kept here, 45 bases in frame from base 1. This clone was seen a single time. This receptor's antigen is unknown. It has no much larger one-base neighbor in the sample; base qualities were not kept. TCRbeta CDR3 regions were amplified from genomic DNA using the immunoSEQ Assay, a bias-controlled multiplex PCR. As for the original processing: The number of nucleated cells in each sample was estimated by amplification of reference gene primers within the assay. To quantify the absolute abundance of each unique TCRbeta CDR3 rearrangement, sequence reads were collapsed and filtered. Productive Simpson clonality was computed per sample as the square root of Simpson's diversity index over productive rearrangements. The clones in this table, taken by TCRdb from immuneACCESS, are in-frame only. Not every clone is retained; where verified, under half of the shortfall comes from an unresolved V gene, and the cause of the rest is unknown. Clone size and the V and J calls come from that table; the DNA yielded D and trimming. The sample table holds more than 200,000 clones, of which over 70% were seen once. The leading ten clones occupy roughly 8% of the sample.

Collaborating institutions collected whole blood in K2EDTA tubes following their own protocols. Collaborator samples were shipped for TCRbeta analysis as frozen whole blood, isolated PBMCs, or DNA extracted from either sample type. The chain couples TRBV7-9 to TRBJ2-1; a stretch of 9 junction bases matches TRBD2. The material sequenced was peripheral blood. The receptor comes from a woman aged 45-59 years with acute or convalescent COVID-19. In nucleotides, the sequence is TGTGCCAGCAGCCGCGGGAGGGTGTCCTACAATGAGCAGTTCTTC. This codes for CASSRGRVSYNEQFF.